Only a few counts were recorded for the clone carrying this TCR beta chain. This sample is drawn from a study of early T cells in non-severe SARS-CoV-2 infection. Individual cDNA molecules were tagged with unique molecular identifiers. TCRdb ran MiXCR on the 5' RACE reads and lists one entry per CDR3 protein. Among about 110,000 distinct CDR3 sequences, 10% to 15% were seen once, and the ten largest hold 3.5% to 4%. The CDR3 contains 16 residues. From germline, CDR1 is MDHEN and CDR2 SYDVKM. Trimming pared 2 bases from V and 8 bases from J, leaving 19 bases between. This clonotype was sampled from an adult who was a healthcare worker with PCR-confirmed SARS-CoV-2 infection or an uninfected control (not recorded which). The rearrangement links TRBV28 to TRBJ2-4, with a weak D call TRBD2 (5 bases). The source was whole blood, collected at baseline. The CDR3 DNA reads as TGTGCCAGCAGTTTAATTTGGGCAGGAGGATTTGACATTCAGTACTTC. It yields the protein CASSLIWAGGFDIQYF. The whole variable domain, filled in from reference TRBV28 and TRBJ2-4, reads DVKVTQSSRYLVKRTGEKVFLECVQDMDHENMFWYRQDPGLGLRLIYFSYDVKMKEKGDIPEGYSVSREKKERFSLILESASTNQTSMYLCASSLIWAGGFDIQYFGAGTRLSVL.